This T cell receptor beta chain was obtained from a study of graft-versus-host responses after intestinal transplantation. About the research overall: Multivisceral, liver-intestinal, or isolated intestinal grafts were transplanted into recipients. Each recipient received anti-thymocyte globulin induction, then tacrolimus and steroids for about 3 years.

Germline loops: CDR1 MNHEY, CDR2 SMNVEV (reference sequence). V lost 4 bases and J lost 0, with 19 bases in between. The CDR3 contains 17 residues. Repertoires were generated with immunoSEQ multiplex PCR, while TCRdb's copy carries only in-frame clones and drops some. The sample includes 100,000 or so clones, 90% to 95% of them seen just once. To note about this clone: The antigen is not known.

This receptor was identified in a human donor who was the organ donor for an intestinal transplant. The specimen comprised unstimulated CD8+ T cells sorted from spleen or lymph node cells, sampled before transplant. The chain employs TRBV27 and TRBJ2-7; TRBD2 might be the D (5 bases). The CDR3, as DNA: TGTGCCAGCAGTTCGAGGGTCGGGCCGTGGAGCTCCTACGAGCAGTACTTC. Its translation: CASSSRVGPWSSYEQYF.